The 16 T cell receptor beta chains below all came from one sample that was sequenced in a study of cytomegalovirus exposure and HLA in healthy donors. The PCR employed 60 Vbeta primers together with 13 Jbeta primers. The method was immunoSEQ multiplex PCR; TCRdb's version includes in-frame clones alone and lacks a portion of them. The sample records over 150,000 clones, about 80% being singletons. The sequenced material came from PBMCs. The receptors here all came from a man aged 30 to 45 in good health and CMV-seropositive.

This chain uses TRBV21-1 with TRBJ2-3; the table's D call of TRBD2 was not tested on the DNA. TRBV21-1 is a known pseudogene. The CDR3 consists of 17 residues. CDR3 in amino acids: CASTPPPSLTFTDTQYF. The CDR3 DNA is TGTGCCAGCACCCCACCCCCTAGCCTGACCTTCACAGATACGCAGTATTTT.

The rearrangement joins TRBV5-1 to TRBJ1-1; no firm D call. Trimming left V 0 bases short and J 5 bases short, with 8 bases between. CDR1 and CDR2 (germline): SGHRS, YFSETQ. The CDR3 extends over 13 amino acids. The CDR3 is CASSLAGETEAFF. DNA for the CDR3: TGCGCCAGCAGCTTGGCCGGGGAAACTGAAGCTTTCTTT.

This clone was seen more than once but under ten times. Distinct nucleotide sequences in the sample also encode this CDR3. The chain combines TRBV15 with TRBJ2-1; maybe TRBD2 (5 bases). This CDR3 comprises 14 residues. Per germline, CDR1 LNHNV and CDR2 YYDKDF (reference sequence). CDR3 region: CFSSRKRHTNEQFF. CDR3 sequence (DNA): TGTTTTTCAAGCAGAAAGCGGCATACGAATGAGCAGTTCTTC.

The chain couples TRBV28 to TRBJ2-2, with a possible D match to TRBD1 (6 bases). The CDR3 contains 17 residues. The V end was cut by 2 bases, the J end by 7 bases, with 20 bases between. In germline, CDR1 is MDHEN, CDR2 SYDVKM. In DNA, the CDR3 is TGTGCCAGCAGTTTAAGGGGGTTTAGCCGTCCTGTCGGGGAGCTGTTTTTT. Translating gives CASSLRGFSRPVGELFF.

The DNA for the CDR3 is TGTGCCAGCAGCCGCGGCACGGCGATCGAAGAGACCCAGTACTTC. Its protein is CASSRGTAIEETQYF. The chain couples TRBV28 to TRBJ2-5; the D is unclear. The ends were cut back, 6 bases at V and 3 bases at J, with 17 bases in the middle. Germline assignment: CDR1 MDHEN and CDR2 SYDVKM. CDR3 length: 15 residues. Full variable domain (rest looked up from reference TRBV28 and TRBJ2-5): DVKVTQSSRYLVKRTGEKVFLECVQDMDHENMFWYRQDPGLGLRLIYFSYDVKMKEKGDIPEGYSVSREKKERFSLILESASTNQTSMYLCASSRGTAIEETQYFGPGTRLLVL.

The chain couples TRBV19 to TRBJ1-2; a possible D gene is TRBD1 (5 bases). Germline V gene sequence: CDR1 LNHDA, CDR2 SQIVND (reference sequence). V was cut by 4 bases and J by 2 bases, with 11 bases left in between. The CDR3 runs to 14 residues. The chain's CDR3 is CASSKSQANYGYTF. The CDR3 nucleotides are TGTGCCAGTAGTAAGTCACAGGCGAACTATGGCTACACCTTC.

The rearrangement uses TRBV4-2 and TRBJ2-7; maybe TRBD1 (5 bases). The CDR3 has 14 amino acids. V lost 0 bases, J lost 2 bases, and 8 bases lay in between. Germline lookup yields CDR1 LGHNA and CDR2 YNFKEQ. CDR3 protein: CASSQEDTTYEQYF. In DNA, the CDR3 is TGTGCCAGCAGCCAAGAGGACACCACCTACGAGCAGTACTTC.

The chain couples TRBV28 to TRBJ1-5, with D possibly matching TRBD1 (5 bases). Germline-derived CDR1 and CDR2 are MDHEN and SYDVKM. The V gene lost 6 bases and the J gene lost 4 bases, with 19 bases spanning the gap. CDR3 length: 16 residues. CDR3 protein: CASSLSSGWGNQPQHF. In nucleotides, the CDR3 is TGTGCCAGCAGCTTAAGTTCAGGGTGGGGAAATCAGCCCCAGCATTTT. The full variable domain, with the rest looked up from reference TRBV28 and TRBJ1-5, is DVKVTQSSRYLVKRTGEKVFLECVQDMDHENMFWYRQDPGLGLRLIYFSYDVKMKEKGDIPEGYSVSREKKERFSLILESASTNQTSMYLCASSLSSGWGNQPQHFGDGTRLSIL.

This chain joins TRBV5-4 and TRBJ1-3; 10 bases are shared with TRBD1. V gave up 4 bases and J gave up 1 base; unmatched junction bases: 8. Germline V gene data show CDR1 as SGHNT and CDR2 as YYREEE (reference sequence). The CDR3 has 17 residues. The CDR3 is CASSLARDRGSGNTIYF. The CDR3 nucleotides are TGTGCCAGCAGCCTAGCACGGGACAGGGGATCTGGAAACACCATATATTTT.

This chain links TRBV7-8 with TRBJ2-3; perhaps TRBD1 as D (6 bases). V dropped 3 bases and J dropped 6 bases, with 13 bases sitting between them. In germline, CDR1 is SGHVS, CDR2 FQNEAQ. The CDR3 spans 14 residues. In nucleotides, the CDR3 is TGTGCCAGCAGCTTTACCTTGGGACACGATACGCAGTATTTT. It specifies CASSFTLGHDTQYF.

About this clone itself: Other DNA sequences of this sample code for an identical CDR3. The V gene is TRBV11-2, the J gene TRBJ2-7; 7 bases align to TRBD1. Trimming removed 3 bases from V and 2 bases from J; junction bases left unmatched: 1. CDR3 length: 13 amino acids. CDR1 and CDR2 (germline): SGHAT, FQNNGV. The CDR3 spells CASSLGQPYEQYF. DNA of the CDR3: TGTGCCAGCAGCTTGGGACAGCCCTACGAGCAGTACTTC.

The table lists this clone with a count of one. The CDR3: CASLSLSTDTQYF. Here the CDR3 DNA reads TGTGCCAGCTTGAGCCTATCCACAGATACGCAGTATTTT. The rearrangement joins TRBV19 to TRBJ2-3, with D uncertain. The CDR3 is made up of 13 amino acids. Per the germline V gene, CDR1 is LNHDA and CDR2 is SQIVND (reference sequence). Trimming left V 9 bases short and J 2 bases short, with 12 bases between.

CDR3 DNA sequence: TGTGCCAGCAGTTACGACAGGGGTAATTCACCCCTCCACTTT. It specifies CASSYDRGNSPLHF. The chain joins TRBV6-5 to TRBJ1-6; 8 bases agree with TRBD1. Germline V CDR1 and CDR2: MNHEY, SVGAGI. The CDR3 spans 14 residues. Unmatched junction bases numbered 0, after V lost 2 bases and J lost 6 bases.

The CDR3 sequence: CASSLSPGELFF. The CDR3 DNA reads as TGTGCCAGCAGCTTAAGCCCCGGGGAGCTGTTTTTT. The rearrangement joins TRBV5-4 to TRBJ2-2; D gene ambiguous. CDR1 is SGHNT, CDR2 YYREEE, per germline (reference sequence). V shed 2 bases and J shed 6 bases, with 5 bases lying between them. This CDR3 is built from 12 residues. The complete variable domain, with remaining parts taken from reference TRBV5-4 and TRBJ2-2, reads ETGVTQSPTHLIKTRGQQVTLRCSSQSGHNTVSWYQQALGQGPQFIFQYYREEENGRGNFPPRFSGLQFPNYSSELNVNALELDDSALYLCASSLSPGELFFGEGSRLTVL.

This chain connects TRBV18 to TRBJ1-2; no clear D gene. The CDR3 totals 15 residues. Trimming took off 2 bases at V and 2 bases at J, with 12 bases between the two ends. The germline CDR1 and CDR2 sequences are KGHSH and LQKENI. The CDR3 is CASSPKARPNYGYTF. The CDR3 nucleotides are TGTGCCAGCTCACCAAAGGCCAGGCCAAACTATGGCTACACCTTC.

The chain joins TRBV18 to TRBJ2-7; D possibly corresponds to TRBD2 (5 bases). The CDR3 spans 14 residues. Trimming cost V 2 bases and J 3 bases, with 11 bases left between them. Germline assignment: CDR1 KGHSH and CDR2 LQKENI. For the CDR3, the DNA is TGTGCCAGCTCACCAGCGAGCGGAGGCTACGAGCAGTACTTC. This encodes CASSPASGGYEQYF.